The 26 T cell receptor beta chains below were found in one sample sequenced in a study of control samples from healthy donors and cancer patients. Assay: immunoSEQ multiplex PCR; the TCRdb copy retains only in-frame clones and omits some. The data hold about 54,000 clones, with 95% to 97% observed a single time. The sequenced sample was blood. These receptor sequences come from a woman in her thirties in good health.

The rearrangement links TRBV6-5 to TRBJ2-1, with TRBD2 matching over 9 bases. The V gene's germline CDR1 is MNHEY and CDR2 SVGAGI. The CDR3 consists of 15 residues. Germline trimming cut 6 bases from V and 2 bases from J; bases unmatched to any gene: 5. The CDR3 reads CASRRLADTYNEQFF. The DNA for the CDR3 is TGTGCCAGCAGAAGACTAGCGGATACCTACAATGAGCAGTTCTTC.

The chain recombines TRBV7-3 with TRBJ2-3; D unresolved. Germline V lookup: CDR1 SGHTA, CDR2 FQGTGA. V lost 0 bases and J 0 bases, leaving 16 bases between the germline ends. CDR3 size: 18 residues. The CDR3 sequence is CASSLTSFTETSTDTQYF. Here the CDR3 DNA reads TGTGCCAGCAGCTTAACCTCATTCACGGAAACTAGCACAGATACGCAGTATTTT.

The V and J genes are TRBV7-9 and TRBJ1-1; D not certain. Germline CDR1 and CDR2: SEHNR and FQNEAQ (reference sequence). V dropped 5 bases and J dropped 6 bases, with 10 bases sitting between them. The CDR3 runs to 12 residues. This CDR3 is CASSPEGPEAFF. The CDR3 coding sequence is TGTGCCAGCAGCCCAGAGGGCCCTGAAGCTTTCTTT.

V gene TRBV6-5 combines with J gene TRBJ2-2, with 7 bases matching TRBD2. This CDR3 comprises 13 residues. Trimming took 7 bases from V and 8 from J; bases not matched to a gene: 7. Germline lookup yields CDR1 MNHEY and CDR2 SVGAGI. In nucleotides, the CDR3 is TGTGCCAGCATCGGGGGGATCGCAGGGGAGCTGTTTTTT. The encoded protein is CASIGGIAGELFF.

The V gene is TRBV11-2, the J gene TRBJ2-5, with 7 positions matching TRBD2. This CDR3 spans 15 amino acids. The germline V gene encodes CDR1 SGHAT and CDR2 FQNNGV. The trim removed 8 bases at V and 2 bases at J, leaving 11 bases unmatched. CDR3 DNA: TGTGCCAGCCACCCCCTGGGGGAGGGTCAAGAGACCCAGTACTTC. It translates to CASHPLGEGQETQYF.

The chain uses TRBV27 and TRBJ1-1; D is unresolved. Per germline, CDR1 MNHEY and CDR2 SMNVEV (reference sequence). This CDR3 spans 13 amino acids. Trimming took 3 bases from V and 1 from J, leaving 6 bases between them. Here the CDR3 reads CASSFGKNTEAFF. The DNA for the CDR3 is TGTGCCAGCAGTTTCGGGAAGAACACTGAAGCTTTCTTT.

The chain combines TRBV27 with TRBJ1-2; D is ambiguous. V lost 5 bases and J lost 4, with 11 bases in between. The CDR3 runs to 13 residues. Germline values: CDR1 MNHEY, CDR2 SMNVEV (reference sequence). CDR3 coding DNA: TGTGCCAGCAGTGAGGGCCGCTCCTATGGCTACACCTTC. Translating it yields CASSEGRSYGYTF.

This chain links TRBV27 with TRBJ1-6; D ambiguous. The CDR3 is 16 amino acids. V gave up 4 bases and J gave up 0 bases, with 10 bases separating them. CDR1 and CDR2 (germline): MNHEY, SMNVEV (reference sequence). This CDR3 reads CASSSRPSSYNSPLHF. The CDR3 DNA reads TGTGCCAGCAGTTCCAGACCGAGCTCCTATAATTCACCCCTCCACTTT.

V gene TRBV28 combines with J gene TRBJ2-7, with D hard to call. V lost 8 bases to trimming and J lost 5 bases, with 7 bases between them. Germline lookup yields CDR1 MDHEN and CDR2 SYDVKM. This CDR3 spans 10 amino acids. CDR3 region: CASRPNEQYF. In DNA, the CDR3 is TGTGCCAGCCGCCCCAACGAGCAGTACTTC. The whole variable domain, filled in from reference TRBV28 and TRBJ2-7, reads DVKVTQSSRYLVKRTGEKVFLECVQDMDHENMFWYRQDPGLGLRLIYFSYDVKMKEKGDIPEGYSVSREKKERFSLILESASTNQTSMYLCASRPNEQYFGPGTRLTVT.

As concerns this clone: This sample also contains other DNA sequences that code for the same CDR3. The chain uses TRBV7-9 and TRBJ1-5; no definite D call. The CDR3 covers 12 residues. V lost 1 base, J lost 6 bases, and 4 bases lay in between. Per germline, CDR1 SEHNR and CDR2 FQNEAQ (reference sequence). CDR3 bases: TGTGCCAGCAGCTTAGGAGGTCAGCCCCAGCATTTT. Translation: CASSLGGQPQHF. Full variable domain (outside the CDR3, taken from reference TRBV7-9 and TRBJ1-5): DTGVSQNPRHKITKRGQNVTFRCDPISEHNRLYWYRQTLGQGPEFLTYFQNEAQLEKSRLLSDRFSAERPKGSFSTLEIQRTEQGDSAMYLCASSLGGQPQHFGDGTRLSIL.

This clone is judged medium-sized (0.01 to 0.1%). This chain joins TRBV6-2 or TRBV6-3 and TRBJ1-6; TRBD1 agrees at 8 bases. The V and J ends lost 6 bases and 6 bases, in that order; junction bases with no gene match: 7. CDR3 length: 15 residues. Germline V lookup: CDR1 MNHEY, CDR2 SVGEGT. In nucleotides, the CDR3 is TGTGCCAGCAGCCCTACAGGGGGGAGTAATTCACCCCTCCACTTT. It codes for CASSPTGGSNSPLHF.

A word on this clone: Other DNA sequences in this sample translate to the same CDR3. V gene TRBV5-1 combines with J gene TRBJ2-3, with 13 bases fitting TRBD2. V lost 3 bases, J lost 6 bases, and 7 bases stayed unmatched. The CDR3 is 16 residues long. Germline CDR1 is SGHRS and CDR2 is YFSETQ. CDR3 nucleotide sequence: TGCGCCAGCAGCTCAGGACTAGCGGGAGTAGCGGATACGCAGTATTTT. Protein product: CASSSGLAGVADTQYF. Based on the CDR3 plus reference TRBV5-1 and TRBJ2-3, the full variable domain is KAGVTQTPRYLIKTRGQQVTLSCSPISGHRSVSWYQQTPGQGLQFLFEYFSETQRNKGNFPGRFSGRQFSNSRSEMNVSTLELGDSALYLCASSSGLAGVADTQYFGPGTRLTVL.

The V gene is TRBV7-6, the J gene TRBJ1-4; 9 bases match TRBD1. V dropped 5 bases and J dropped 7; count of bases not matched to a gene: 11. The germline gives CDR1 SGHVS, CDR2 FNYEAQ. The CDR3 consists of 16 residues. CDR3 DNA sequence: TGTGCCAGCAGCCGTCAAGAGGGACAGGGCTCTGAAAAACTGTTTTTT. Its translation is CASSRQEGQGSEKLFF. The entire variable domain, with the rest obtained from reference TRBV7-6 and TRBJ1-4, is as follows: GAGVSQSPRYKVTKRGQDVALRCDPISGHVSLYWYRQALGQGPEFLTYFNYEAQQDKSGLPNDRFSAERPEGSISTLTIQRTEQRDSAMYRCASSRQEGQGSEKLFFGSGTQLSVL.

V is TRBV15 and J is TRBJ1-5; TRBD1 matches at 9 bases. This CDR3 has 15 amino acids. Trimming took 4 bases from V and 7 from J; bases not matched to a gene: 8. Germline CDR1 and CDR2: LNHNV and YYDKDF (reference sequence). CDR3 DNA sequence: TGTGCCACCAGCAAGGACAGGGGCTCGGGGCAGCCCCAGCATTTT. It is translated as CATSKDRGSGQPQHF.

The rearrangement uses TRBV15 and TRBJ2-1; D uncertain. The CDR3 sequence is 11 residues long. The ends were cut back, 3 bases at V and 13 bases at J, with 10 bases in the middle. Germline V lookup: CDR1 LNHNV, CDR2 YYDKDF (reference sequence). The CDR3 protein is CATSSQGNQFF. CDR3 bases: TGTGCCACCAGCAGCCAAGGGAATCAGTTCTTC.

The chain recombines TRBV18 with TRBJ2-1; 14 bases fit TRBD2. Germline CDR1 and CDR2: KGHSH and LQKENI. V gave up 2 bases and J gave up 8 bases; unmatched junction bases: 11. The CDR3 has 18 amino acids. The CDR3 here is CASSPDSATSGRVDEQFF. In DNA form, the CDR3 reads TGTGCCAGCTCACCAGACTCAGCGACTAGCGGGAGGGTAGATGAGCAGTTCTTC.

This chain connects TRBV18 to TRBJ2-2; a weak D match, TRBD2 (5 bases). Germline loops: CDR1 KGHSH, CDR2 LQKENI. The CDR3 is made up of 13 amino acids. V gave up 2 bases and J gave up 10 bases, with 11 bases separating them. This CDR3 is CASSPRVGEELFF. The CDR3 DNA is TGTGCCAGCTCACCAAGAGTCGGGGAGGAGCTGTTTTTT.

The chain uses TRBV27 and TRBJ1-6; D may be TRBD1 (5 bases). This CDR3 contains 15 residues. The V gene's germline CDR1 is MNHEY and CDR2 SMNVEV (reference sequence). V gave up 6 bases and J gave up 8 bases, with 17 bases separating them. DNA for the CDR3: TGTGCCAGCAGACGTTTTGCCAAAGGGGATTCACCCCTCCACTTT. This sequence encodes CASRRFAKGDSPLHF.

CDR3 residues: CASSHSRRTYNEQFF. The CDR3 DNA reads as TGTGCCAGCAGCCATTCGAGACGGACCTACAATGAGCAGTTCTTC. The genes are TRBV21-1 and TRBJ2-1. TRBV21-1 is marked as a pseudogene. CDR3 length equals 15 residues.

This CDR3 reads CASSFGGPSNEKLFF. The CDR3 DNA is TGTGCCAGCAGCTTCGGTGGACCGAGTAATGAAAAACTGTTTTTT. The chain links TRBV7-9 to TRBJ1-4; no reliable D call. CDR1 and CDR2 from the germline V gene are SEHNR and FQNEAQ (reference sequence). This CDR3 contains 15 residues. V was shortened by 3 bases and J by 4 bases, with 12 bases between the two germline ends.

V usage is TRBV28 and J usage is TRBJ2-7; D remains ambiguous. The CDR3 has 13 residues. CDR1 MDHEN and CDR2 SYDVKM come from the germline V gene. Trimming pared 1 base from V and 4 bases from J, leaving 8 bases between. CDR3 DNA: TGTGCCAGCAGTTTATCGCCCGGATACGAGCAGTACTTC. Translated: CASSLSPGYEQYF.

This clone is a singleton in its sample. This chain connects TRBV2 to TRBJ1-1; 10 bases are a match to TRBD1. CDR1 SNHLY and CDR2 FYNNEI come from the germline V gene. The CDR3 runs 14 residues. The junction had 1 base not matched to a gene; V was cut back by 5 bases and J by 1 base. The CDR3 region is CASSRDRGNTEAFF. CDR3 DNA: TGTGCCAGCAGTCGGGACAGGGGGAACACTGAAGCTTTCTTT.

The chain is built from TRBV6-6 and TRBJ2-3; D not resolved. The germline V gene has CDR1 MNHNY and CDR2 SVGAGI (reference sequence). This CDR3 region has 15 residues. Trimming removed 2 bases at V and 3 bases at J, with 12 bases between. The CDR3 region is CASSYPYAETDTQYF. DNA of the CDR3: TGTGCCAGCAGTTACCCCTACGCGGAGACAGATACGCAGTATTTT.

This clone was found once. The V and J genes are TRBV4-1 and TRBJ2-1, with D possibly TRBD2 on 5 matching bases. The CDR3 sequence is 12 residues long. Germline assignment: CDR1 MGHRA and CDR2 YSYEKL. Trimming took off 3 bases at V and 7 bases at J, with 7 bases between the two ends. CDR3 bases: TGCGCCAGCAGCCACCAGCGGAATGAGCAGTTCTTC. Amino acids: CASSHQRNEQFF.

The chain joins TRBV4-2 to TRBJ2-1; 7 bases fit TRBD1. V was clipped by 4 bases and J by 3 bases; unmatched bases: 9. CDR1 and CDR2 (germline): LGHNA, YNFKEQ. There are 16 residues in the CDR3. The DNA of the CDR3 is TGTGCCAGCAGCCCGTCCGGGACAGAGGTCTACAATGAGCAGTTCTTC. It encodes CASSPSGTEVYNEQFF.

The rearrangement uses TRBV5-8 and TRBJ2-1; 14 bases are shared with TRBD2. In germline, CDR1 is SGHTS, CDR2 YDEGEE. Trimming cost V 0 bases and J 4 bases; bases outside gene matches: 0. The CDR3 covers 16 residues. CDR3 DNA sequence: TGTGCCAGCAGCTTGGGACTAGCGGGAGGGTACAATGAGCAGTTCTTC. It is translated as CASSLGLAGGYNEQFF.